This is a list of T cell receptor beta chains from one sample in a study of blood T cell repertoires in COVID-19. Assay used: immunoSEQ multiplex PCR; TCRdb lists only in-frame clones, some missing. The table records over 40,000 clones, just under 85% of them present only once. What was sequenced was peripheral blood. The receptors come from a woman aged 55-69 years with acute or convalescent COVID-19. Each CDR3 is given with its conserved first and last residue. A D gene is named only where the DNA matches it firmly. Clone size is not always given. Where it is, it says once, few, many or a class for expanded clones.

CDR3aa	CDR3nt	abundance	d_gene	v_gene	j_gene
CASSLDLGELFF	TGTGCCAGCAGCTTAGATCTCGGGGAGCTGTTTTTT	.	.	TRBV7-6	TRBJ2-2
CASNKRTGGYEQYF	TGTGCCAGCAACAAACGGACAGGGGGCTACGAGCAGTACTTC	.	TRBD1	TRBV6-5	TRBJ2-7
CASSPLHEQYF	TGTGCCAGCAGCCCTCTACACGAGCAGTACTTC	.	.	TRBV28	TRBJ2-7
CASSGYLNTEAFF	TGTGCCAGCAGCGGGTATCTAAACACTGAAGCTTTCTTT	.	.	TRBV12-3/TRBV12-4	TRBJ1-1
CATSARQGTYGYTF	TGTGCCACCAGTGCTCGACAGGGTACCTATGGCTACACCTTC	once	TRBD1	TRBV24-1	TRBJ1-2
CATSDAGTSGYNEQFF	TGTGCCACCAGTGATGCCGGGACTAGCGGCTATAATGAGCAGTTCTTC	few	TRBD2	TRBV24-1	TRBJ2-1
CASSGRQGGEQYF	TGTGCCAGCAGCGGCAGACAGGGAGGCGAGCAGTACTTC	.	.	TRBV6-5	TRBJ2-7
CASSTIGLLNTEAFF	TGTGCCAGCAGCACGATAGGACTTTTGAACACTGAAGCTTTCTTT	once	.	TRBV7-9	TRBJ1-1
CASSRGFRYEQYF	TGTGCCAGCAGCCGGGGGTTCCGCTACGAGCAGTACTTC	.	.	TRBV6-5	TRBJ2-7
CASLQGLGGYTF	TGTGCCAGTTTACAGGGTTTGGGGGGCTACACCTTC	.	.	TRBV9	TRBJ1-2
CASSRGTGRYEQYF	TGCGCCAGCAGCCGGGGGACTGGAAGGTACGAGCAGTACTTC	.	.	TRBV5-1	TRBJ2-7
CASSVSGTSGTNTQYF	TGTGCCAGCAGTGTATCCGGGACTAGCGGCACAAATACGCAGTATTTT	.	TRBD2	TRBV9	TRBJ2-3
CASSGQSDNSPLHF	TGTGCCAGCAGCGGACAGTCCGATAATTCACCCCTCCACTTT	.	.	TRBV11-1	TRBJ1-6
CASSLVGVGLKAFF	TGTGCCAGCAGCTTGGTGGGAGTGGGCCTTAAAGCTTTCTTT	.	.	TRBV5-8	TRBJ1-1
CASSGRTSGSGEQYF	TGTGCCAGCAGCGGGCGGACTAGTGGATCGGGCGAGCAGTACTTC	few	TRBD2	TRBV7-2	TRBJ2-7
CASSRGGGGYTF	TGTGCCAGCAGTAGGGGAGGCGGTGGCTACACCTTC	.	.	TRBV12-3/TRBV12-4	TRBJ1-2
CASSIGTGSSYEQYF	TGTGCCAGTAGTATAGGGACAGGGAGCTCCTACGAGCAGTACTTC	.	TRBD1	TRBV19	TRBJ2-7
CSASVGGFDYGYTF	TGCAGTGCTAGTGTGGGGGGTTTTGACTATGGCTACACCTTC	once	.	TRBV20-1	TRBJ1-2
CASSPRQGGSNQPQHF	TGTGCCAGCAGCCCCCGACAGGGTGGGAGCAATCAGCCCCAGCATTTT	.	TRBD1	TRBV7-8	TRBJ1-5
CASRSDPTGGYSNQPQHF	TGTGCCAGCAGATCCGACCCGACAGGAGGATATAGCAATCAGCCCCAGCATTTT	.	.	TRBV28	TRBJ1-5
CASSSQRVEQFF	TGTGCCAGCAGCTCCCAGCGGGTTGAGCAGTTCTTC	.	.	TRBV7-8	TRBJ2-1
CAIRGSGVKDTQYF	TGTGCCATCAGAGGCAGCGGGGTGAAAGATACGCAGTATTTT	.	TRBD2	TRBV10-3	TRBJ2-3
CASRDDSPEISYEQYF	TGTGCCAGCAGGGACGACAGCCCCGAGATCTCCTACGAGCAGTACTTC	.	.	TRBV2	TRBJ2-7
CASSPGTGVGNTEAFF	TGTGCCAGCAGTCCCGGGACAGGGGTCGGGAACACTGAAGCTTTCTTT	.	TRBD1	TRBV28	TRBJ1-1
CASGLSTGTGELFF	TGTGCTAGTGGTTTGTCCACGGGCACCGGGGAGCTGTTTTTT	.	.	TRBV12-5	TRBJ2-2
CASSLSDRDTGELFF	TGTGCCAGCAGCTTATCGGACAGGGACACCGGGGAGCTGTTTTTT	few	TRBD1	TRBV7-6	TRBJ2-2
CASSFRQNNSPLHF	TGTGCCAGCAGTTTTCGACAGAATAATTCACCCCTCCACTTT	.	.	TRBV27	TRBJ1-6
CASSPKQGAGGYGYTF	TGTGCCAGCTCACCCAAACAGGGGGCAGGCGGCTATGGCTACACCTTC	.	TRBD1	TRBV18	TRBJ1-2
CATSRDYLSGRVGRVYNEQFF	TGTGCCACCAGCAGAGATTACCTTAGCGGGAGAGTAGGGCGGGTCTACAATGAGCAGTTCTTC	.	TRBD2	TRBV15	TRBJ2-1
CASSQGGGPRYF	TGTGCCAGCAGCCAGGGCGGGGGGCCTAGGTACTTC	.	TRBD2	TRBV3-1/TRBV3-2	TRBJ2-7
CASSTGLHRTESGYTF	TGTGCCAGCAGCACGGGACTACACCGGACAGAGAGCGGCTACACCTTC	.	.	TRBV3-1/TRBV3-2	TRBJ1-2
CASSESSGRTGELFF	TGTGCCAGCAGTGAGTCAAGCGGGAGGACCGGGGAGCTGTTTTTT	.	TRBD2	TRBV25-1	TRBJ2-2
CASSLGDRPNEKLFF	TGTGCCAGCAGCTTAGGAGACAGGCCTAATGAAAAACTGTTTTTT	.	.	TRBV11-2	TRBJ1-4
CASTRGGGSNQPQHF	TGTGCCAGTACCCGCGGGGGGGGGAGCAATCAGCCCCAGCATTTT	.	.	TRBV19	TRBJ1-5
CASSAGTGTYNEQFF	TGTGCCAGCAGCGCTGGGACAGGGACCTACAATGAGCAGTTCTTC	.	TRBD1	TRBV2	TRBJ2-1
CASSPDLIGSYEQYF	TGTGCCAGCAGCCCCGACTTGATAGGTAGTTACGAGCAGTACTTC	.	.	TRBV28	TRBJ2-7
CASTTRVPAQYF	TGTGCCAGCACCACGCGCGTCCCCGCGCAGTACTTC	.	.	TRBV27	TRBJ2-7
CASSGRGHEQYF	TGTGCCAGTAGTGGCAGGGGCCACGAGCAGTACTTC	.	.	TRBV19	TRBJ2-7
CASSPRGQGGAGQYF	TGTGCCAGCAGCCCAAGGGGACAGGGAGGCGCAGGGCAGTACTTC	.	TRBD1	TRBV3-1/TRBV3-2	TRBJ2-7
CASSTSPKTQYF	TGTGCCAGCAGCACTAGCCCAAAGACCCAGTACTTC	.	.	TRBV13	TRBJ2-5